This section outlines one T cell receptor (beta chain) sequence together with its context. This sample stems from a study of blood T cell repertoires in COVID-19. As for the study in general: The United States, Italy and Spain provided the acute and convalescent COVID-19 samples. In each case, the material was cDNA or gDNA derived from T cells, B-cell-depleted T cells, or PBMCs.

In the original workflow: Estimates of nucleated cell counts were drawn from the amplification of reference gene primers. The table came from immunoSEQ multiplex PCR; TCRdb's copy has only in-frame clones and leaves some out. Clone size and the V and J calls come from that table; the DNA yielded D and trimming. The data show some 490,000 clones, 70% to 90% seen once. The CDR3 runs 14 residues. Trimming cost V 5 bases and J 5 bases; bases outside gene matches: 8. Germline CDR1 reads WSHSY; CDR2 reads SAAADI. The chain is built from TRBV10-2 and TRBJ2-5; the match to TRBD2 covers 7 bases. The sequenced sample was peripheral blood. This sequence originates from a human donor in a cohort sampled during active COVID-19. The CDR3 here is CASSITGGRETQYF. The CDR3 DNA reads TGCGCCAGCAGTATTACGGGAGGTCGTGAGACCCAGTACTTC.